This entry lists 28 T cell receptor beta chains sequenced from one sample in a study of shared clonotypes between healthy human individuals. Profiled with immunoSEQ multiplex PCR; TCRdb holds only in-frame clones, not every one. The data show roughly 1 million clones, roughly 75% seen once. Material for sequencing was memory CD4+ T cells sorted from blood. This sample's subset: CD45RA-negative fraction. The source of these receptors is a man aged 18 to 30 in good health.

J is TRBJ2-7 and V is TRBV18; D gene ambiguous. There are 13 residues in the CDR3. Germline values: CDR1 KGHSH, CDR2 LQKENI. Between the trimmed V and J ends, which lost 3 bases and 3 bases, there was a span of 9 bases. The CDR3 region is CASSPLQYYEQYF. Here the CDR3 DNA reads TGTGCCAGCTCACCGTTACAGTACTACGAGCAGTACTTC.

The CDR3 here is CSVQRADTQYF. CDR3 sequence (DNA): TGCAGCGTTCAGCGGGCAGATACGCAGTATTTT. This chain connects TRBV29-1 to TRBJ2-3; D is possibly TRBD2 (6 bases). Germline-derived CDR1 and CDR2 are SQVTM and ANQGSEA. This CDR3 region has 11 residues. The ends were cut back, 5 bases at V and 4 bases at J, with 7 bases in the middle.

This chain joins TRBV5-4 and TRBJ2-1; weak D call: TRBD2 (5 bases). V lost 4 bases to trimming and J lost 7 bases, with 12 bases between them. Germline V lookup: CDR1 SGHNT, CDR2 YYREEE (reference sequence). The CDR3 totals 13 residues. The CDR3 sequence: CASSLISGNEQFF. The CDR3 DNA follows: TGTGCCAGCAGCCTAATAAGCGGTAATGAGCAGTTCTTC.

This chain uses TRBV9 with TRBJ2-3; D uncertain. The V gene's germline CDR1 is SGDLS and CDR2 YYNGEE. Trimming stripped 3 bases from V and 4 bases from J, with 9 bases between. The CDR3 consists of 13 residues. The CDR3 spells CASSALGSDTQYF. CDR3 DNA: TGTGCCAGCAGCGCCCTCGGGTCAGATACGCAGTATTTT.

This clone showed up just once. This CDR3 is also generated by other DNA sequences in the sample. The chain uses TRBV9 and TRBJ1-1; D is undetermined. V was trimmed by 1 base and J by 3 bases, leaving 7 bases between them. Germline CDR1 reads SGDLS; CDR2 reads YYNGEE. This CDR3 is built from 13 residues. CDR3 bases: TGTGCCAGCAGCGTACTCGCGGACACTGAAGCTTTCTTT. As protein: CASSVLADTEAFF.

This chain uses TRBV6-1 with TRBJ2-7; D call uncertain. This CDR3 is 13 amino acids long. V gave up 4 bases and J gave up 3 bases, with 10 bases separating them. CDR1 is MNHNS and CDR2 is SASEGT in the germline V gene. The DNA of the CDR3 is TGTGCCAGCAGTGTTGAACTCGACTACGAGCAGTACTTC. Protein sequence: CASSVELDYEQYF.

This clone was recorded many times. The gene calls are TRBV20-1 and TRBJ1-2; no definite D call. This CDR3 has 11 amino acids. Germline CDR1 and CDR2: DFQATT and SNEGSKA (reference sequence). The V gene lost 4 bases and the J gene lost 8 bases, with 11 bases spanning the gap. CDR3 protein: CSAKYLKGYTF. CDR3 bases: TGCAGTGCTAAGTATTTGAAGGGCTACACCTTC.

The rearrangement joins TRBV9 to TRBJ1-2; 8 bases match TRBD1. Germline V gives CDR1 SGDLS, CDR2 YYNGEE. The CDR3 sequence is 15 residues long. With V trimmed by 4 bases and J by 2 bases, 7 bases remained unmatched. The CDR3 nucleotides read TGTGCCAGCAGCCCTAGCTGGACAGGGAACTATGGCTACACCTTC. Translated: CASSPSWTGNYGYTF.

CDR3 in DNA: TGTGCCAGCAGTGTCGAAGCGGGAGGATTGCCTGAGCAGTTCTTC. Protein sequence: CASSVEAGGLPEQFF. The chain recombines TRBV2 with TRBJ2-1, with TRBD2 matching over 9 bases. Germline V gene data show CDR1 as SNHLY and CDR2 as FYNNEI. V gave up 4 bases and J gave up 9 bases; unmatched junction bases: 10. CDR3 length: 15 amino acids.

The rearrangement joins TRBV7-3 to TRBJ2-5, with TRBD1 identical over 7 bases. V shed 5 bases and J 7 bases; nucleotides not matched to a gene: 7. Germline V lookup: CDR1 SGHTA, CDR2 FQGTGA. This CDR3 is 13 amino acids long. CDR3 residues: CASSLWTGGTQYF. The CDR3 nucleotides are TGTGCCAGCAGCCTCTGGACAGGAGGGACCCAGTACTTC.

The chain couples TRBV5-6 to TRBJ1-2; D possibly corresponds to TRBD1 (5 bases). V was clipped by 4 bases and J by 8 bases, with 15 bases between them. Per the germline V gene, CDR1 is SGHDT and CDR2 is YYEEEE. This CDR3 comprises 13 residues. The CDR3 sequence is CASSSVTVEGYTF. The CDR3 nucleotides are TGTGCCAGCAGCAGCGTGACAGTTGAGGGCTACACCTTC.

The chain couples TRBV28 to TRBJ1-3; 7 positions agree with TRBD1. Germline CDR1 reads MDHEN; CDR2 reads SYDVKM. Trimming cost V 2 bases and J 2 bases; bases outside gene matches: 0. The CDR3 covers 14 residues. This chain's CDR3 is CASSLGTAGNTIYF. The CDR3 DNA reads as TGTGCCAGCAGTTTAGGGACAGCTGGAAACACCATATATTTT.

The chain recombines TRBV5-1 with TRBJ1-4; 9 bases are shared with TRBD1. This CDR3 is built from 16 residues. Germline V CDR1 and CDR2: SGHRS, YFSETQ. The ends lost 5 bases at V and 2 bases at J; junction bases unmatched: 7. CDR3 region: CASRTGGTSTNEKLFF. Written as DNA, the CDR3 is TGCGCCAGCAGGACAGGGGGAACGTCCACTAATGAAAAACTGTTTTTT.

This clone was picked up one time. The genes are TRBV5-6 and TRBJ2-5; no clear D gene. Trimming stripped 0 bases from V and 4 bases from J, with 10 bases between. CDR1 is SGHDT and CDR2 is YYEEEE in the germline V gene. This CDR3 has 14 residues. This CDR3 is CASSLGVFGETQYF. The CDR3 coding sequence is TGTGCCAGCAGCTTGGGGGTGTTTGGAGAGACCCAGTACTTC.

This chain links TRBV7-9 with TRBJ2-3; D call uncertain. V lost 3 bases and J 0 bases, leaving 10 bases between the germline ends. There are 15 residues in the CDR3. Germline-derived CDR1 and CDR2 are SEHNR and FQNEAQ (reference sequence). CDR3 loop: CASSLLVLSTDTQYF. DNA for the CDR3: TGTGCCAGCAGCTTGTTGGTGTTGAGCACAGATACGCAGTATTTT.

This chain joins TRBV2 and TRBJ2-3; D possibly corresponds to TRBD2 (7 bases). Trimming pared 8 bases from V and 4 bases from J, leaving 16 bases between. Germline V gene lookup returns CDR1 SNHLY and CDR2 FYNNEI. The CDR3 extends over 14 amino acids. The CDR3 sequence is CASSPGGPPDTQYF. The CDR3 DNA reads as TGTGCCAGCTCCCCGGGGGGCCCCCCAGATACGCAGTATTTT.

To note about this clone: This sample includes further DNA sequences coding for the same CDR3. The gene calls are TRBV7-9 and TRBJ2-7; D remains ambiguous. The V end lost 1 base, the J end lost 2 bases, and 9 bases lay between the germline ends. Germline CDR1 SEHNR, CDR2 FQNEAQ (reference sequence). This CDR3 has 14 residues. The CDR3 DNA sequence: TGTGCCAGCAGCTTAGGGGGTACAGCCTACGAGCAGTACTTC. Its protein is CASSLGGTAYEQYF.

The genes are TRBV6-1 and TRBJ2-6; D remains unclear. The CDR3 consists of 14 residues. CDR1 is MNHNS, CDR2 SASEGT, per germline. Trimming shortened V by 3 bases and J by 2 bases, and 5 bases separated the two germline ends. The CDR3 spells CASSDPPGANVLTF. The CDR3 DNA follows: TGTGCCAGCAGTGATCCCCCTGGGGCCAACGTCCTGACTTTC.

On this clone: This sample also contains other DNA sequences that code for the same CDR3. This chain uses TRBV10-3 with TRBJ2-3, with 11 bases identical to TRBD2. The CDR3 has 13 residues. J lost 4 bases, V lost 8 bases, and 2 bases had no gene match. Germline V gene data show CDR1 as ENHRY and CDR2 as SYGVKD. The CDR3 DNA reads TGTGCCATCGGTAGCGGGAGGGCAGATACGCAGTATTTT. It encodes CAIGSGRADTQYF.

The chain is built from TRBV11-2 and TRBJ2-2; D is ambiguous. The CDR3 loop spans 12 amino acids. Germline V lookup: CDR1 SGHAT, CDR2 FQNNGV. Trimming took 5 bases from V and 2 from J, leaving 3 bases between them. CDR3 in amino acids: CASSINTGELFF. The CDR3 coding sequence is TGTGCCAGCAGCATTAACACCGGGGAGCTGTTTTTT.

About this clone itself: This likely reflects a read error, since a far larger clone is one base away. The chain combines TRBV30 with TRBJ1-4; the D is unclear. The CDR3 loop spans 12 amino acids. Between the trimmed V and J ends, which lost 2 bases and 10 bases, there was a span of 11 bases. The V gene's germline CDR1 is GTSNPN and CDR2 SVGIG (reference sequence). DNA for the CDR3: TGTGCCTGGAGTAGGTTGGAAGGAAAACTGTTTTTT. It is translated as CAWSRLEGKLFF.

V and J are TRBV5-5 and TRBJ2-5, with 11 bases identical to TRBD2. J was trimmed by 5 bases and V by 3 bases; bases with no gene match: 6. Germline CDR1 and CDR2: SGHKS and YYEKEE (reference sequence). The length of the CDR3 is 15 residues. The CDR3 spells CASSSGTSGWETQYF. The CDR3 DNA sequence: TGTGCCAGCAGCTCGGGGACTAGCGGATGGGAGACCCAGTACTTC.

This sequence joins TRBV5-1 and TRBJ2-1; 8 nucleotides line up with TRBD2. With 3 bases clipped from V and 10 bases from J, the junction kept 6 bases outside the gene matches. From germline, CDR1 is SGHRS and CDR2 YFSETQ. The CDR3 is made up of 13 amino acids. The CDR3 region is CASSSPGLEEQFF. For the CDR3, the DNA is TGCGCCAGCAGCTCCCCGGGACTAGAAGAGCAGTTCTTC.

The table lists this clone with a few counts. This chain connects TRBV28 to TRBJ1-2; D uncertain. Per the germline V gene, CDR1 is MDHEN and CDR2 is SYDVKM. V was cut by 2 bases and J by 0 bases, with 4 bases left in between. The CDR3 covers 13 residues. The CDR3 reads CASSLPPNYGYTF. The CDR3 nucleotides read TGTGCCAGCAGTTTACCACCTAACTATGGCTACACCTTC.

The V gene is TRBV6-1, the J gene TRBJ1-5; D is unclear. Germline CDR1 MNHNS, CDR2 SASEGT. The V gene lost 7 bases and the J gene lost 4 bases, with 11 bases spanning the gap. The CDR3 covers 13 residues. The CDR3 nucleotides read TGTGCCAGCATCTCCTCGGATAATCAGCCCCAGCATTTT. This sequence encodes CASISSDNQPQHF.

This chain links TRBV2 with TRBJ1-4, with D perhaps TRBD1 (6 bases). Trimming took off 6 bases at V and 5 bases at J, with 16 bases between the two ends. CDR3 length: 15 amino acids. From germline, CDR1 is SNHLY and CDR2 FYNNEI. The CDR3 loop reads CASRDDGTPNEKLFF. For the CDR3, the DNA is TGTGCCAGCAGGGATGACGGGACACCCAATGAAAAACTGTTTTTT.

The rearrangement joins TRBV28 to TRBJ1-1; 8 bases match TRBD1. The CDR3 spans 15 residues. V trimming: 4 bases; J trimming: 1 base; junction bases outside the gene matches: 5. Germline assignment: CDR1 MDHEN and CDR2 SYDVKM. As DNA, the CDR3 is TGTGCCAGCAGTTCCACAGGGGGGTCGAACACTGAAGCTTTCTTT. It is translated as CASSSTGGSNTEAFF. The full variable domain, completed using reference TRBV28 and TRBJ1-1, is DVKVTQSSRYLVKRTGEKVFLECVQDMDHENMFWYRQDPGLGLRLIYFSYDVKMKEKGDIPEGYSVSREKKERFSLILESASTNQTSMYLCASSSTGGSNTEAFFGQGTRLTVV.

This clone was detected ten times or more. The chain carries TRBV5-1 and TRBJ2-7; D tentatively fits TRBD1 or TRBD2 (5 bases each). V lost 5 bases and J lost 2, with 14 bases in between. There are 14 residues in the CDR3. The germline V gene encodes CDR1 SGHRS and CDR2 YFSETQ. The CDR3 sequence: CASRSTGTTYEQYF. The CDR3 DNA sequence: TGCGCCAGCAGAAGCACCGGGACGACCTACGAGCAGTACTTC.